These T cell receptor beta chains were read from a single sample in a study of cytomegalovirus exposure and HLA in healthy donors. Method: immunoSEQ multiplex PCR; TCRdb's copy keeps in-frame clones and lacks some. This table holds 70,000 to 100,000 clones, approximately 80% found once. Sequencing was performed on PBMCs. The receptors come from a man in his fifties or sixties in good health and CMV-seropositive. Each CDR3 is given without its conserved first and last residue. Each record gives: J gene, V gene, CDR3 protein.

>TRBJ1-2|TRBV5-6
ASSFGQNYGYT
>TRBJ1-4|TRBV21-1
ALWGQSSPNEKLF
>TRBJ1-2|TRBV19
ASTPVGGLSYGYT
>TRBJ2-7|TRBV5-4
ASSPGLAGPYEQY
>TRBJ2-6|TRBV15
ATSGGSGANVLT
>TRBJ2-1|TRBV7-9
ASSTSAAGVFANEQF
>TRBJ1-6|TRBV27
ASSSKPPDRANNSPLH
>TRBJ2-7|TRBV7-2
ASSSYGGGPYEQY
>TRBJ2-5|TRBV15
ATSRDLETQQETQY
>TRBJ2-3|TRBV4-1
ASSQELAGTDTQY
>TRBJ1-2|TRBV5-4
ASSPGVEGFGYT
>TRBJ1-5|TRBV6-1
ASSEMIGRPNQPQH
>TRBJ2-3|TRBV7-2
ASSSLDTQY
>TRBJ2-1|TRBV10-3
AIMRESRNEQF
>TRBJ2-3|TRBV9
ASGEGSGPDTQY
>TRBJ2-2|TRBV4-1
ASSQEVGGPNTGELF